These 21 T cell receptor beta chains were sequenced from one sample in a study of beta chain features in type 1 diabetes. Expressed TCRB transcripts got sequenced, as all isolated RNA was reverse transcribed. Produced via immunoSEQ multiplex PCR; TCRdb's table is partial and in-frame only. This table holds under 300,000 clones, 16% found once. Their antigens remain unidentified. Broader study findings: A moderate, significant TCRB CDR3 shortening appeared in type 1 diabetes across four CD4+ subsets.

Sequenced sample: naive CD4+ T cells from blood. All receptors come from a man between 25 and 39 years old with type 1 diabetes.

A few counts support this clone. V and J are TRBV5-1 and TRBJ2-7; D gene unclear. The germline gives CDR1 SGHRS, CDR2 YFSETQ. There are 17 residues in the CDR3. Trimming removed 1 base from V and 0 bases from J, with 17 bases in between. The CDR3 sequence is CASSLNFGATSSYEQYF. CDR3 DNA: TGCGCCAGCAGCTTGAACTTTGGAGCGACGAGCTCCTACGAGCAGTACTTC.

The chain employs TRBV4-1 and TRBJ1-1; D not resolved. Germline V lookup: CDR1 MGHRA, CDR2 YSYEKL. The CDR3 has 16 residues. The ends were cut back, 1 base at V and 0 bases at J, with 12 bases in the middle. CDR3 loop: CASSQGVSVLNTEAFF. The CDR3 DNA reads TGCGCCAGCAGCCAAGGGGTGAGCGTGTTGAACACTGAAGCTTTCTTT.

This clone has more than one count but fewer than ten. The chain carries TRBV7-9 and TRBJ2-3; possibly TRBD1 for D (6 bases). Germline V gene lookup returns CDR1 SEHNR and CDR2 FQNEAQ (reference sequence). Trimming took 8 bases from V and 0 from J, leaving 12 bases between them. The CDR3 sequence is 14 residues long. CDR3 residues: CASDTGLSTDTQYF. The CDR3 nucleotides are TGTGCCAGCGATACAGGGTTGAGCACAGATACGCAGTATTTT. Drawing the rest from reference TRBV7-9 and TRBJ2-3, the complete variable domain is DTGVSQNPRHKITKRGQNVTFRCDPISEHNRLYWYRQTLGQGPEFLTYFQNEAQLEKSRLLSDRFSAERPKGSFSTLEIQRTEQGDSAMYLCASDTGLSTDTQYFGPGTRLTVL.

This clone came up a few times. The V gene is TRBV7-2, the J gene TRBJ2-7; TRBD1 matches at 7 bases. The V and J ends lost 5 bases and 6 bases, in that order; junction bases with no gene match: 7. This CDR3 contains 13 residues. Germline V gene lookup returns CDR1 SGHTA and CDR2 FQGNSA. The CDR3 region is CASSVQGYGEQYF. The CDR3 region has the DNA TGTGCCAGCAGCGTACAGGGGTACGGCGAGCAGTACTTC.

The rearrangement links TRBV5-6 to TRBJ1-2; D is unresolved. Looked up from germline, CDR1 is SGHDT and CDR2 is YYEEEE. V shed 0 bases and J shed 8 bases, with 8 bases lying between them. This CDR3 region has 12 residues. The CDR3 sequence is CASSLGFGGYTF. CDR3 in DNA: TGTGCCAGCAGCTTGGGCTTTGGCGGCTACACCTTC.

The chain has TRBV6-6 and TRBJ1-2; unclear D gene. Germline V gene data show CDR1 as MNHNY and CDR2 as SVGAGI (reference sequence). V gave up 2 bases and J gave up 3 bases, with 13 bases separating them. The CDR3 totals 15 residues. The CDR3 DNA reads TGTGCCAGCAGTTACGACCGTACGAATGACTATGGCTACACCTTC. Protein sequence: CASSYDRTNDYGYTF.

The chain uses TRBV7-2 and TRBJ1-5; tentatively, D is TRBD1 (6 bases). V shed 1 base and J shed 2 bases, with 9 bases lying between them. The germline gives CDR1 SGHTA, CDR2 FQGNSA. The CDR3 runs to 15 residues. The CDR3 DNA follows: TGTGCCAGCAGCTTAGTGCCAGGGGGCAATCAGCCCCAGCATTTT. Translating gives CASSLVPGGNQPQHF.

The chain recombines TRBV7-2 with TRBJ2-7, with TRBD2 matching over 9 bases. Germline trimming cut 5 bases from V and 2 bases from J; bases unmatched to any gene: 7. CDR3 length: 15 amino acids. CDR1 and CDR2 (germline): SGHTA, FQGNSA. The CDR3 spells CASSPAGGFAYEQYF. In DNA form, the CDR3 reads TGTGCCAGCAGCCCGGCGGGAGGGTTCGCCTACGAGCAGTACTTC. Drawing the rest from reference TRBV7-2 and TRBJ2-7, the complete variable domain is GAGVSQSPSNKVTEKGKDVELRCDPISGHTALYWYRQSLGQGLEFLIYFQGNSAPDKSGLPSDRFSAERTGGSVSTLTIQRTQQEDSAVYLCASSPAGGFAYEQYFGPGTRLTVT.

This clone was seen a few times. The chain links TRBV21-1 to TRBJ1-3; the D call TRBD1 from the table was never checked on the DNA. TRBV21-1 is a recognized pseudogene. This CDR3 has 14 amino acids. CDR3 sequence: CASARTGTGNTIYF. In DNA, the CDR3 is TGTGCCAGCGCGCGTACAGGGACTGGAAACACCATATATTTT.

The V gene is TRBV19, the J gene TRBJ2-1, with 12 bases lining up with TRBD2. V lost 6 bases, J lost 8 bases, and 2 bases stayed unmatched. The CDR3 spans 13 residues. In germline, CDR1 is LNHDA, CDR2 SQIVND (reference sequence). CDR3 protein: CASRTSGSHEQFF. The DNA for the CDR3 is TGTGCCAGTAGGACTAGCGGGAGTCATGAGCAGTTCTTC.

The rearrangement joins TRBV29-1 to TRBJ1-3, with D possibly matching TRBD1 (6 bases). Germline lookup yields CDR1 SQVTM and CDR2 ANQGSEA. Between the trimmed V and J ends, which lost 6 bases and 7 bases, there was a span of 13 bases. The CDR3 consists of 12 residues. The CDR3 here is CSVGTLGNTIYF. CDR3 bases: TGCAGCGTCGGGACACTCGGTAACACCATATATTTT.

The genes are TRBV6-5 and TRBJ2-5; 7 bases agree with TRBD1. The trim removed 7 bases at V and 9 bases at J, leaving 8 bases unmatched. CDR3 length: 12 amino acids. Germline V gene lookup returns CDR1 MNHEY and CDR2 SVGAGI. DNA of the CDR3: TGTGCCAGCACCGGGACAGAAGGAGCCCAGTACTTC. Translated, it gives CASTGTEGAQYF.

This chain connects TRBV7-9 to TRBJ2-2; D is unresolved. There are 15 residues in the CDR3. V lost 1 base, J lost 1 base, and 7 bases lay in between. Looked up from germline, CDR1 is SEHNR and CDR2 is FQNEAQ (reference sequence). CDR3 in amino acids: CASSLGAVNTGELFF. The CDR3 bases are TGTGCCAGCAGCTTAGGGGCGGTGAACACCGGGGAGCTGTTTTTT.

The gene calls are TRBV7-2 and TRBJ2-3, with TRBD2 identical over 7 bases. Trimming at V came to 2 bases and at J to 0 bases, leaving 8 bases not matched to a gene. Germline assignment: CDR1 SGHTA and CDR2 FQGNSA. The CDR3 length is 17 residues. CDR3 nucleotide sequence: TGTGCCAGCAGCTTATTCACCGGGAGGAAGAGCACAGATACGCAGTATTTT. Translation gives CASSLFTGRKSTDTQYF.

This clone came up a few times. This sequence joins TRBV28 and TRBJ2-1, with 7 bases matching TRBD1. The V gene's germline CDR1 is MDHEN and CDR2 SYDVKM. CDR3 length: 11 amino acids. V shed 3 bases and J 12 bases; nucleotides not matched to a gene: 2. The CDR3 region is CASSLGQLQFF. For the CDR3, the DNA is TGTGCCAGCAGTTTGGGACAGCTGCAGTTCTTC.

As concerns this clone: In the same sample, other DNA sequences code for this CDR3. The rearrangement joins TRBV29-1 to TRBJ1-1; D not certain. CDR3 length equals 11 residues. CDR1 is SQVTM and CDR2 is ANQGSEA in the germline V gene. V lost 7 bases, J lost 0 bases, and 6 bases lay in between. The CDR3 spells CSGTLNTEAFF. CDR3 sequence (DNA): TGCAGCGGAACATTGAACACTGAAGCTTTCTTT.

This clone has more than one count but fewer than ten. V gene TRBV30 combines with J gene TRBJ1-5; 8 bases map to TRBD1. CDR3 length equals 14 residues. V dropped 3 bases and J dropped 7; count of bases not matched to a gene: 8. The germline V gene encodes CDR1 GTSNPN and CDR2 SVGIG (reference sequence). This CDR3 is CAWSYGQGGQPQHF. The CDR3 DNA is TGTGCCTGGAGCTACGGACAGGGTGGACAGCCCCAGCATTTT.

The rearrangement joins TRBV12-5 to TRBJ2-3; D perhaps matches TRBD1 (5 bases). V was pared by 1 base and J by 5 bases, with 10 bases between. Germline CDR1 and CDR2: LGHNT and FRNRAP. This CDR3 is built from 14 residues. The CDR3 nucleotides read TGTGCTAGTGGTTTGGGAAGGACACAAGATACGCAGTATTTT. This translates into CASGLGRTQDTQYF.

In its sample, this clone was seen a few times. V usage is TRBV5-1 and J usage is TRBJ2-3, with D tentatively TRBD2 (6 bases). CDR3 length: 15 residues. Trimming took off 0 bases at V and 0 bases at J, with 8 bases between the two ends. Germline CDR1 SGHRS, CDR2 YFSETQ. CDR3 sequence (DNA): TGCGCCAGCAGCTTGGGAAGCGGGAGCACAGATACGCAGTATTTT. Protein sequence: CASSLGSGSTDTQYF. The variable domain in full, completed from reference TRBV5-1 and TRBJ2-3, reads KAGVTQTPRYLIKTRGQQVTLSCSPISGHRSVSWYQQTPGQGLQFLFEYFSETQRNKGNFPGRFSGRQFSNSRSEMNVSTLELGDSALYLCASSLGSGSTDTQYFGPGTRLTVL.

This clone has just a few counts. The chain links TRBV7-9 to TRBJ2-3, with D perhaps given as TRBD1 or TRBD2 (6 bases each). This CDR3 contains 15 residues. Per germline, CDR1 SEHNR and CDR2 FQNEAQ (reference sequence). The V and J ends lost 1 base and 4 bases respectively, with 12 bases between them. DNA for the CDR3: TGTGCCAGCAGCTTAGGGGGGGCCCGGCCAGATACGCAGTATTTT. The encoded protein is CASSLGGARPDTQYF.

In its sample, this clone was seen a few times. The chain is built from TRBV4-1 and TRBJ2-3; 11 bases line up with TRBD2. CDR1 and CDR2 (germline): MGHRA, YSYEKL. The CDR3 contains 16 residues. The V segment lost 4 bases and the J segment 2 bases; nucleotides outside the gene matches: 5. The CDR3 DNA follows: TGCGCCAGCAGCCTCGGGACTAGCGGACACACAGATACGCAGTATTTT. The encoded protein is CASSLGTSGHTDTQYF.